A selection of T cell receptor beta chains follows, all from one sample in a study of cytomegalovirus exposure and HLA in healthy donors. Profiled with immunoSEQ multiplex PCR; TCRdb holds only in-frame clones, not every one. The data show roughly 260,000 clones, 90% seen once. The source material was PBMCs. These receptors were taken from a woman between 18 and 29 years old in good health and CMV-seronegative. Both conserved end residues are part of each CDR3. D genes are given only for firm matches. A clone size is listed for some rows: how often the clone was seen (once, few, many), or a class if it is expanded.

CDR3 protein: CASSHPGQPYEQYF
CDR3 DNA: TGCGCCAGCAGCCATCCGGGACAACCTTACGAGCAGTACTTC
J gene: TRBJ2-7
V gene: TRBV4-3
clone size: -
D gene: -

CDR3 protein: CASSLNRGYSPLHF
CDR3 DNA: TGTGCCAGCAGCTTAAACAGGGGATATTCACCCCTCCACTTT
J gene: TRBJ1-6
V gene: TRBV13
clone size: -
D gene: TRBD1

CDR3 protein: CASSPRQGFFWTEAFF
CDR3 DNA: TGTGCCAGCAGTCCAAGACAGGGGTTTTTTTGGACTGAAGCTTTCTTT
J gene: TRBJ1-1
V gene: TRBV28
clone size: -
D gene: TRBD1

CDR3 protein: CASSLLGRQGQPQHF
CDR3 DNA: TGTGCCAGCAGTTTATTGGGGAGGCAGGGCCAGCCCCAGCATTTT
J gene: TRBJ1-5
V gene: TRBV27
clone size: -
D gene: -

CDR3 protein: CASSLDTDEQYF
CDR3 DNA: TGTGCCAGCAGCTTAGATACAGACGAGCAGTACTTC
J gene: TRBJ2-7
V gene: TRBV11-2
clone size: few
D gene: -

CDR3 protein: CASSQWAGDADTQYF
CDR3 DNA: TGCGCCAGCAGCCAATGGGCAGGGGATGCAGATACGCAGTATTTT
J gene: TRBJ2-3
V gene: TRBV4-1
clone size: once
D gene: -

CDR3 protein: CASSLGQISNQPQHF
CDR3 DNA: TGTGCCAGCAGCTTAGGGCAGATAAGCAATCAGCCCCAGCATTTT
J gene: TRBJ1-5
V gene: TRBV7-8
clone size: -
D gene: -

CDR3 protein: CASSSPGQAFSTDTQYF
CDR3 DNA: TGTGCCAGCAGCTCCCCCGGACAGGCCTTTAGCACAGATACGCAGTATTTT
J gene: TRBJ2-3
V gene: TRBV7-9
clone size: -
D gene: TRBD1

CDR3 protein: CASMDGVNTGELFF
CDR3 DNA: TGTGCCAGCATGGACGGGGTGAACACCGGGGAGCTGTTTTTT
J gene: TRBJ2-2
V gene: TRBV2
clone size: -
D gene: -

CDR3 protein: CASSLGGGGTGRGYTF
CDR3 DNA: TGTGCCAGCAGCTTAGGAGGAGGGGGGACAGGTCGTGGCTACACCTTC
J gene: TRBJ1-2
V gene: TRBV7-9
clone size: -
D gene: TRBD1

CDR3 protein: CASRQGAGLAVDNEQFF
CDR3 DNA: TGCGCCAGCAGACAGGGTGCGGGGCTAGCGGTAGACAATGAGCAGTTCTTC
J gene: TRBJ2-1
V gene: TRBV4-1
clone size: -
D gene: -

CDR3 protein: CASSLQRGGRKDTQYF
CDR3 DNA: TGTGCCAGCAGCTTACAGCGGGGGGGCCGGAAAGATACGCAGTATTTT
J gene: TRBJ2-3
V gene: TRBV7-8
clone size: -
D gene: TRBD2